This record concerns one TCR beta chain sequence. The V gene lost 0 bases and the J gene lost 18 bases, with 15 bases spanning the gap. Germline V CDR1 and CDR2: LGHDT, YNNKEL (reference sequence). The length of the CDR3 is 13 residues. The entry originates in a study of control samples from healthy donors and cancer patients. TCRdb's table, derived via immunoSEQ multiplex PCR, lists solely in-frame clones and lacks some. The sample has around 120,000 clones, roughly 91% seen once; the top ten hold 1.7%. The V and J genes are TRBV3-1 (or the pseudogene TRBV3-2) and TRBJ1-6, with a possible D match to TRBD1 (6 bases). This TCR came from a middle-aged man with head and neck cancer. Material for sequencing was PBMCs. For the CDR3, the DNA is TGTGCCAGCAGCCAAGATACCCGAAGGGGGTACCACTTT. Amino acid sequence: CASSQDTRRGYHF.